The 24 T cell receptor beta chains below come from one sample, sequenced in a study of T cells after posttransplantation cyclophosphamide. Controls had myeloablative marrow grafts with methotrexate and calcineurin inhibitor, sampled at 1 year. TCRdb's table, derived via immunoSEQ multiplex PCR, lists solely in-frame clones and lacks some. The profile shows some 14,000 clones, about four fifths of them singletons. The sample was PBMCs, taken roughly 350 days after allogeneic stem cell transplant with calcineurin inhibitor and methotrexate. These receptors originate from a male patient younger than 30 who received an allogeneic stem cell transplant from a related donor, was CMV-positive, and had no GVHD. Some T cells may be the graft donor's.

The CDR3 loop is CASSEGTDSYEQYF. The CDR3 DNA reads TGCGCCAGCAGCGAGGGGACAGACTCCTACGAGCAGTACTTC. This rearrangement joins TRBV5-1 to TRBJ2-7; 7 bases line up with TRBD1. The germline V gene encodes CDR1 SGHRS and CDR2 YFSETQ. The CDR3 contains 14 residues. After removal of 4 bases from V and 0 bases from J, the junction contained 4 bases not matched to a gene.

The chain couples TRBV28 to TRBJ2-3; D might be TRBD2 (6 bases). Germline-derived CDR1 and CDR2 are MDHEN and SYDVKM. V was shortened by 5 bases and J by 6 bases, with 18 bases between the two germline ends. This CDR3 is built from 15 residues. The CDR3 loop is CASSLPGTLADTQYF. CDR3 DNA: TGTGCCAGCAGTCTACCCGGGACTCTCGCGGATACGCAGTATTTT.

V gene TRBV4-3 combines with J gene TRBJ2-1, with 9 bases that match TRBD2. The CDR3 runs 19 residues. CDR1 LGHNA and CDR2 YSLEER come from the germline V gene. V lost 1 base, J lost 9 bases, and 19 bases stayed unmatched. The CDR3 DNA sequence: TGCGCCAGCAGCCAAGCTTTCGGCGCTGGGGGCGGGAGGGCCGTTGAGCAGTTCTTC. The encoded protein is CASSQAFGAGGGRAVEQFF.

This sequence joins TRBV6-1 and TRBJ1-5; possibly TRBD1 for D (5 bases). The CDR3 contains 13 residues. Between the trimmed V and J ends, which lost 8 bases and 8 bases, there was a span of 16 bases. Germline V gives CDR1 MNHNS, CDR2 SASEGT. The CDR3 spells CASSPGGWEPQHF. The CDR3, as DNA: TGTGCCAGCTCCCCGGGGGGGTGGGAGCCCCAGCATTTT.

This clone was counted a few times. This rearrangement joins TRBV7-6 to TRBJ2-1; 13 bases are shared with TRBD2. Trimming at V came to 3 bases and at J to 8 bases, leaving 13 bases not matched to a gene. The CDR3 sequence is 18 residues long. Germline V gene data show CDR1 as SGHVS and CDR2 as FNYEAQ. Here the CDR3 reads CASSLGLGLAGKRDEQFF. The CDR3 DNA reads as TGTGCCAGCAGCTTGGGGCTGGGACTAGCGGGAAAGCGTGATGAGCAGTTCTTC.

The J gene is TRBJ2-5, the V gene TRBV6-6, with D possibly TRBD1 on 5 matching bases. Germline values: CDR1 MNHNY, CDR2 SVGAGI (reference sequence). This CDR3 is built from 15 residues. Between the trimmed V and J ends, which lost 0 bases and 0 bases, there was a span of 8 bases. The CDR3 loop reads CASSYSNRYQETQYF. The DNA for the CDR3 is TGTGCCAGCAGTTACTCGAACAGGTACCAAGAGACCCAGTACTTC.

The rearrangement joins TRBV4-2 to TRBJ2-1; 8 bases line up with TRBD2. J lost 9 bases, V lost 0 bases, and 7 bases had no gene match. The germline V gene has CDR1 LGHNA and CDR2 YNFKEQ. The CDR3 contains 15 residues. CDR3 loop: CASSQETSANSEQFF. The CDR3, as DNA: TGTGCCAGCAGCCAAGAGACTAGCGCCAACAGTGAGCAGTTCTTC.

The chain links TRBV27 to TRBJ2-1; TRBD1 agrees at 9 bases. Germline V gives CDR1 MNHEY, CDR2 SMNVEV (reference sequence). The CDR3 sequence is 12 residues long. Trimming removed 5 bases from V and 13 bases from J; junction bases left unmatched: 6. CDR3: CASSHQDRGQFF. The CDR3 coding sequence is TGTGCCAGCAGTCACCAGGACAGGGGTCAGTTCTTC.

This clone has a handful of counts. The chain recombines TRBV19 with TRBJ1-1; D might be TRBD1 (5 bases). The CDR3 has 13 amino acids. In germline, CDR1 is LNHDA, CDR2 SQIVND (reference sequence). V dropped 5 bases and J dropped 2 bases, with 9 bases sitting between them. The CDR3 DNA is TGTGCCAGTAGTGACAGAATAAACACTGAAGCTTTCTTT. Translated, it gives CASSDRINTEAFF.

V usage is TRBV6-6 and J usage is TRBJ2-4; a weak D match, TRBD1 (5 bases). The CDR3 runs to 12 residues. Trimming stripped 6 bases from V and 9 bases from J, with 12 bases between. In germline, CDR1 is MNHNY, CDR2 SVGAGI (reference sequence). The DNA for the CDR3 is TGTGCCAGCAGGCAGGGTGAAGGCATTCAGTACTTC. Protein: CASRQGEGIQYF.

The V gene is TRBV11-3, the J gene TRBJ2-2; D perhaps matches TRBD2 (5 bases). Per the germline V gene, CDR1 is SGHNT and CDR2 is YENEEA. V was shortened by 1 base and J by 6 bases, with 12 bases between the two germline ends. The CDR3 covers 15 residues. The CDR3 spells CASSLGGPLSGELFF. CDR3 nucleotides: TGTGCCAGCAGCTTAGGAGGGCCTCTTTCCGGGGAGCTGTTTTTT.

The V gene is TRBV7-2, the J gene TRBJ1-2; a possible D gene is TRBD1 (5 bases). The germline CDR1 and CDR2 sequences are SGHTA and FQGNSA. CDR3 length: 14 residues. Trimming pared 2 bases from V and 3 bases from J, leaving 10 bases between. The CDR3 reads CASSLSWGDYGYTF. In DNA form, the CDR3 reads TGTGCCAGCAGCTTATCCTGGGGGGACTATGGCTACACCTTC.

The V and J genes are TRBV7-2 and TRBJ2-7, with 9 bases fitting TRBD2. V shed 3 bases and J 5 bases; nucleotides not matched to a gene: 5. CDR3 length: 14 amino acids. Germline lookup yields CDR1 SGHTA and CDR2 FQGNSA. In DNA, the CDR3 is TGTGCCAGCAGCTTGGGGACTAGCAGGAACGAGCAGTACTTC. Amino acid sequence: CASSLGTSRNEQYF.

This clone was recorded a few times. J is TRBJ1-5 and V is TRBV7-9; TRBD1 might be the D (6 bases). The CDR3 totals 15 residues. Germline loops: CDR1 SEHNR, CDR2 FQNEAQ (reference sequence). The germline V and J ends were trimmed by 5 bases and 10 bases, with 21 bases remaining between them. CDR3 region: CASSPTGQAISPQHF. DNA for the CDR3: TGTGCCAGCAGCCCGACAGGCCAAGCAATCAGCCCCCAGCATTTT.

V and J are TRBV5-4 and TRBJ2-7; D may be TRBD1 (6 bases). Trimming removed 4 bases at V and 4 bases at J, with 18 bases between. Germline values: CDR1 SGHNT, CDR2 YYREEE (reference sequence). The CDR3 extends over 15 amino acids. The CDR3 region is CASSPGTGQLYEQYF. As DNA, the CDR3 is TGTGCCAGCAGCCCAGGGACCGGACAGTTATACGAGCAGTACTTC.

This chain links TRBV6-5 with TRBJ2-2, with TRBD2 matching 11 bases. Germline values: CDR1 MNHEY, CDR2 SVGAGI. V trimming: 4 bases; J trimming: 8 bases; junction bases outside the gene matches: 6. The length of the CDR3 is 15 residues. The DNA of the CDR3 is TGTGCCAGCAGTTCGTTTAGCGGGAGGGTAGGGGAGCTGTTTTTT. Translation gives CASSSFSGRVGELFF.

CDR3: CASSLQGGGNQPQHF. DNA of the CDR3: TGTGCCAGCAGCTTACAGGGTGGGGGCAATCAGCCCCAGCATTTT. The V call is TRBV7-2, the J call TRBJ1-5; a weak D match, TRBD1 (5 bases). The CDR3 loop spans 15 amino acids. Germline V gene lookup returns CDR1 SGHTA and CDR2 FQGNSA. V was shortened by 2 bases and J by 2 bases, with 10 bases between the two germline ends.

This rearrangement joins TRBV10-3 to TRBJ1-5; D not certain. Trimming left V 3 bases short and J 3 bases short, with 6 bases between. This CDR3 is 13 amino acids long. The germline V gene encodes CDR1 ENHRY and CDR2 SYGVKD. In DNA, the CDR3 is TGTGCCATCAGTGAAGCCACCAATCAGCCCCAGCATTTT. The encoded protein is CAISEATNQPQHF.

The chain carries TRBV18 and TRBJ2-5, with 7 positions matching TRBD1. The end of the DNA aligns better with TRBJ2-7, so the J call may be wrong. The CDR3 is 14 residues long. CDR1 KGHSH and CDR2 LQKENI come from the germline V gene. In DNA form, the CDR3 reads TGTGCCAGCTCCCCGGGACAGAAAGGCAACGAGCAGTACTTC. It codes for CASSPGQKGNEQYF.

The rearrangement links TRBV7-3 to TRBJ2-7; 13 bases map to TRBD2. With 5 bases clipped from V and 9 bases from J, the junction kept 4 bases outside the gene matches. The CDR3 consists of 13 residues. The germline CDR1 and CDR2 sequences are SGHTA and FQGTGA. The CDR3 sequence: CASSELAGGAQYF. In DNA form, the CDR3 reads TGTGCCAGCAGCGAACTAGCGGGAGGGGCGCAGTACTTC.

The gene calls are TRBV6-5 and TRBJ2-7; TRBD1 matches 7 bases. The CDR3 consists of 14 residues. Unmatched junction bases numbered 5, after V lost 2 bases and J lost 4 bases. CDR1 is MNHEY and CDR2 is SVGAGI in the germline V gene. CDR3 nucleotides: TGTGCCAGCAGTTACGAGACAGGGTGGTACGAGCAGTACTTC. Translating it yields CASSYETGWYEQYF.

The V call is TRBV25-1, the J call TRBJ2-7; D remains ambiguous. CDR3 size: 13 residues. Germline values: CDR1 MGHDK, CDR2 SYGVNS. V lost 1 base to trimming and J lost 0 bases, with 4 bases between them. DNA for the CDR3: TGTGCCAGCAGTGAATCCCACTCCTACGAGCAGTACTTC. Amino acids: CASSESHSYEQYF.

The chain combines TRBV14 with TRBJ1-1; D unclear. Trimming took off 3 bases at V and 7 bases at J, with 9 bases between the two ends. The CDR3 runs 12 residues. From germline, CDR1 is SGHDN and CDR2 FVKESK. As DNA, the CDR3 is TGTGCCAGCAGCCAGGGCGGAGGTGAAGCTTTCTTT. Translated, it gives CASSQGGGEAFF.

This chain connects TRBV29-1 to TRBJ2-7, with TRBD2 matching over 7 bases. Germline V gives CDR1 SQVTM, CDR2 ANQGSEA. This CDR3 comprises 13 residues. V shed 7 bases and J 2 bases; nucleotides not matched to a gene: 8. The CDR3 region is CSAGGSKAYEQYF. CDR3 bases: TGCAGCGCCGGCGGGAGCAAGGCCTACGAGCAGTACTTC.